This T cell receptor beta chain was identified in a study of blood T cell repertoires in COVID-19. Study-wide context: Acute-phase and convalescent COVID-19 samples originated in the United States, Italy and Spain. PBMCs, B-cell-depleted T cells, or T cells provided the cDNA or gDNA that made up the material.

The participants were between roughly 18 and 89 years old and came from some 23 US areas. CDR1 and CDR2 from the germline V gene are KGHSH and LQKENI. The V segment lost 1 base and the J segment 8 bases; nucleotides outside the gene matches: 7. The CDR3 extends over 14 amino acids. Authors' analysis steps: Amplification from reference gene primers served as the basis for estimated nucleated cell counts. Assay used: immunoSEQ multiplex PCR; TCRdb lists only in-frame clones, some missing. From that table come the V and J calls and clone size; the DNA was used to work out D and trimming. The profile shows roughly 300,000 clones, less than 85% of them singletons.

The receptor was derived from a woman aged 50 to 60 who had recovered from COVID-19. V usage is TRBV18 and J usage is TRBJ1-2; 7 bases match TRBD1. The specimen was PBMCs or T cells enriched from blood (not recorded which). CDR3 DNA sequence: TGTGCCAGCTCACCACAGGGGGCGAGGGGCGGCTACACCTTC. This sequence encodes CASSPQGARGGYTF. Full variable domain (remainder filled in from reference TRBV18 and TRBJ1-2): NAGVMQNPRHLVRRRGQEARLRCSPMKGHSHVYWYRQLPEEGLKFMVYLQKENIIDESGMPKERFSAEFPKEGPSILRIQQVVRGDSAAYFCASSPQGARGGYTFGSGTRLTVV.